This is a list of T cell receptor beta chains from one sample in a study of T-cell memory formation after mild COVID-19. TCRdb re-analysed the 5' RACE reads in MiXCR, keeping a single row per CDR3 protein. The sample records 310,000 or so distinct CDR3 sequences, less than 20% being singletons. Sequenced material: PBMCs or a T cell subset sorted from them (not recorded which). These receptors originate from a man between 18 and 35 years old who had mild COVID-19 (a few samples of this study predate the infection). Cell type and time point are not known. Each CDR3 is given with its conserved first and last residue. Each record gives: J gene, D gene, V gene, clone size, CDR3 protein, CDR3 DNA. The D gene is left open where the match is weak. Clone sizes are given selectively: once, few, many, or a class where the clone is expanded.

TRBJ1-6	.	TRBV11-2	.	CASSVYSSPLHF	TGTGCCAGCAGCGTCTACAGTTCTCCCCTCCACTTT
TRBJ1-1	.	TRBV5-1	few	CASSLLLGKETEAFF	TGCGCCAGCAGTTTACTATTGGGAAAAGAGACTGAAGCTTTCTTT
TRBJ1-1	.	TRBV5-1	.	CASSARDGNTEAFF	TGCGCCAGCAGCGCACGGGACGGTAACACTGAAGCTTTCTTT
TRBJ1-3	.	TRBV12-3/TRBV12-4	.	CASSSPRNTIYF	TGTGCCAGCAGTTCCCCCCGGAACACCATATATTTT
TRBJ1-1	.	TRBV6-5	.	CASRRADEAFF	TGTGCCAGCAGGCGGGCCGACGAAGCTTTCTTT
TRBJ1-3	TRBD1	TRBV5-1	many	CASSQGQGAGNTIYF	TGCGCCAGCAGCCAGGGACAGGGAGCTGGAAACACCATATATTTT
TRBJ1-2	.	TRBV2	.	CASRTPDSGDGYTF	TGTGCCAGCAGGACCCCTGACTCGGGGGATGGCTACACCTTC
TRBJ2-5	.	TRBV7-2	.	CASSNSGRVRTQYF	TGTGCCAGCAGCAACAGTGGGAGAGTGAGGACCCAGTACTTC
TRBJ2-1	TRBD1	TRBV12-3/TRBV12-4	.	CASSTRQGTNEQFF	TGTGCCAGCAGTACACGACAGGGTACCAATGAGCAGTTCTTC
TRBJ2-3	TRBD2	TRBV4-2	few	CASSQDPSGGGSDTQYF	TGTGCCAGCAGCCAAGATCCTTCGGGGGGGGGCTCAGATACGCAGTATTTT
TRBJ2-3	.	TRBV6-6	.	CASLVGEIPSSTDTQYF	TGTGCCAGCTTAGTGGGGGAGATTCCATCTAGCACAGATACGCAGTATTTT